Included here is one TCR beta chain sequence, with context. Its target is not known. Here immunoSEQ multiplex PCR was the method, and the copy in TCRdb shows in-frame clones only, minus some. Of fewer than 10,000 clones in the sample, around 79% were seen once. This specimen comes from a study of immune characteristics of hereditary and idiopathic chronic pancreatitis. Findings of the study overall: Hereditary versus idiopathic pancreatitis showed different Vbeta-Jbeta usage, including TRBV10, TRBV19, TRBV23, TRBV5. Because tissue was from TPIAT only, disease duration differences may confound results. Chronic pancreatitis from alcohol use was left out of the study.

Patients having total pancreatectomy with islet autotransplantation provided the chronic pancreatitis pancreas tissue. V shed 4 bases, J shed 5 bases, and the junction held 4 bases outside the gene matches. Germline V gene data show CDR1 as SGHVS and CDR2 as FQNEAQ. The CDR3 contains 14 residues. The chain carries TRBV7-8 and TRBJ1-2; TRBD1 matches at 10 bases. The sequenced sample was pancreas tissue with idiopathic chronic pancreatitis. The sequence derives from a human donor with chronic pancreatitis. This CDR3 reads CASSYRDRGYGYTF. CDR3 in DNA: TGTGCCAGCAGCTACCGGGACAGGGGTTATGGCTACACCTTC.